These T cell receptor beta chains were read from a single sample in a study of OX40 agonist ivuxolimab in advanced cancers. Only in-frame clones appear in the TCRdb table, and some are missing; sequencing was by immunoSEQ multiplex PCR. The sample records 70,000 to 90,000 clones, about 89% being singletons. The sequences come from CD4+ or CD8+ T cells sorted from blood, collected in a trial of the OX40 agonist ivuxolimab. The receptors were gathered from an adult with an advanced solid tumor such as melanoma, head and neck, liver or kidney cancer. Each CDR3 is given with its conserved first and last residue. Size tells how often a clone was seen (once, few, many) or the class of an expanded clone, and some rows leave it out.

V	size	J	CDR3
TRBV7-9	NA	TRBJ1-4	CASSLVAVGPDEKLFF
TRBV4-3	NA	TRBJ2-3	CASSQDGGVTDTQYF
TRBV6-1	once	TRBJ1-5	CASSAQIPQHF
TRBV5-6	NA	TRBJ1-5	CASSLSPDQNQPQHF
TRBV5-6	NA	TRBJ1-3	CASSLVGQGVSGNTIYF
TRBV6-5	NA	TRBJ2-3	CASSDTDTQYF
TRBV5-1	NA	TRBJ1-1	CASSLTGQNTEAFF
TRBV7-9	once	TRBJ2-2	CASVPPRGNTGELFF
TRBV4-2	NA	TRBJ2-1	CASSQESPYHESSNEQFF
TRBV15	NA	TRBJ2-4	CATSRWTGGDIQYF
TRBV28	once	TRBJ1-5	CASSSGTEINQPQHF
TRBV6-5	NA	TRBJ2-1	CASSYSRVDEQFF
TRBV6-5	NA	TRBJ1-3	CASSYSGGFGNTIYF
TRBV19	NA	TRBJ1-5	CASSIRDGSQPQHF
TRBV15	NA	TRBJ2-1	CATSRAWEGYNEQFF
TRBV10-3	NA	TRBJ1-2	CAITKAATNYGYTF
TRBV6-5	NA	TRBJ2-1	CASSYQDSYNEQFF
TRBV4-3	NA	TRBJ1-5	CASSQDRDNQPQHF
TRBV19	NA	TRBJ2-2	CASSPVSGGELFF
TRBV6-1	NA	TRBJ1-4	CASSEFRGQLNEKLFF
TRBV7-9	NA	TRBJ1-3	CASSLVAGPHSGNTIYF
TRBV6-6	NA	TRBJ2-3	CASSYWVLGTDTQYF
TRBV6-1	NA	TRBJ2-1	CASSVRGSEQFF
TRBV19	NA	TRBJ1-5	CASSILDSGQPQHF
TRBV11-2	NA	TRBJ2-3	CASSLDPGGRFPDTQYF
TRBV5-5	NA	TRBJ1-1	CASSLGTGTEAFF
TRBV29-1	NA	TRBJ1-2	CSVEEGGGYGYTF
TRBV11-2	NA	TRBJ2-7	CASSLEGEVYEQYF
TRBV9	NA	TRBJ2-1	CASSVSVGAPGGEQFF
TRBV5-6	once	TRBJ1-2	CASSPPGTGGNYGYTF
TRBV28	NA	TRBJ2-2	CASSLVGGTGELFF
TRBV4-1	NA	TRBJ2-3	CASSQEWDRGTDTQYF
TRBV5-6	NA	TRBJ1-3	CASSVQGGNTIYF
TRBV25-1	once	TRBJ2-1	CASSEYPTEQFF
TRBV28	NA	TRBJ1-2	CASSLPSGHGYTF
TRBV13	NA	TRBJ1-1	CASSPTTAPRGNTEAFF
TRBV9	NA	TRBJ2-3	CASSVSTDTQYF
TRBV30	NA	TRBJ2-1	CAWSPQENNEQFF
TRBV5-4	few	TRBJ1-6	CASSWRLNSPLHF
TRBV9	once	TRBJ1-3	CASSHSDYGGNTIYF
TRBV29-1	NA	TRBJ2-1	CSVDWFRIVDNEQFF